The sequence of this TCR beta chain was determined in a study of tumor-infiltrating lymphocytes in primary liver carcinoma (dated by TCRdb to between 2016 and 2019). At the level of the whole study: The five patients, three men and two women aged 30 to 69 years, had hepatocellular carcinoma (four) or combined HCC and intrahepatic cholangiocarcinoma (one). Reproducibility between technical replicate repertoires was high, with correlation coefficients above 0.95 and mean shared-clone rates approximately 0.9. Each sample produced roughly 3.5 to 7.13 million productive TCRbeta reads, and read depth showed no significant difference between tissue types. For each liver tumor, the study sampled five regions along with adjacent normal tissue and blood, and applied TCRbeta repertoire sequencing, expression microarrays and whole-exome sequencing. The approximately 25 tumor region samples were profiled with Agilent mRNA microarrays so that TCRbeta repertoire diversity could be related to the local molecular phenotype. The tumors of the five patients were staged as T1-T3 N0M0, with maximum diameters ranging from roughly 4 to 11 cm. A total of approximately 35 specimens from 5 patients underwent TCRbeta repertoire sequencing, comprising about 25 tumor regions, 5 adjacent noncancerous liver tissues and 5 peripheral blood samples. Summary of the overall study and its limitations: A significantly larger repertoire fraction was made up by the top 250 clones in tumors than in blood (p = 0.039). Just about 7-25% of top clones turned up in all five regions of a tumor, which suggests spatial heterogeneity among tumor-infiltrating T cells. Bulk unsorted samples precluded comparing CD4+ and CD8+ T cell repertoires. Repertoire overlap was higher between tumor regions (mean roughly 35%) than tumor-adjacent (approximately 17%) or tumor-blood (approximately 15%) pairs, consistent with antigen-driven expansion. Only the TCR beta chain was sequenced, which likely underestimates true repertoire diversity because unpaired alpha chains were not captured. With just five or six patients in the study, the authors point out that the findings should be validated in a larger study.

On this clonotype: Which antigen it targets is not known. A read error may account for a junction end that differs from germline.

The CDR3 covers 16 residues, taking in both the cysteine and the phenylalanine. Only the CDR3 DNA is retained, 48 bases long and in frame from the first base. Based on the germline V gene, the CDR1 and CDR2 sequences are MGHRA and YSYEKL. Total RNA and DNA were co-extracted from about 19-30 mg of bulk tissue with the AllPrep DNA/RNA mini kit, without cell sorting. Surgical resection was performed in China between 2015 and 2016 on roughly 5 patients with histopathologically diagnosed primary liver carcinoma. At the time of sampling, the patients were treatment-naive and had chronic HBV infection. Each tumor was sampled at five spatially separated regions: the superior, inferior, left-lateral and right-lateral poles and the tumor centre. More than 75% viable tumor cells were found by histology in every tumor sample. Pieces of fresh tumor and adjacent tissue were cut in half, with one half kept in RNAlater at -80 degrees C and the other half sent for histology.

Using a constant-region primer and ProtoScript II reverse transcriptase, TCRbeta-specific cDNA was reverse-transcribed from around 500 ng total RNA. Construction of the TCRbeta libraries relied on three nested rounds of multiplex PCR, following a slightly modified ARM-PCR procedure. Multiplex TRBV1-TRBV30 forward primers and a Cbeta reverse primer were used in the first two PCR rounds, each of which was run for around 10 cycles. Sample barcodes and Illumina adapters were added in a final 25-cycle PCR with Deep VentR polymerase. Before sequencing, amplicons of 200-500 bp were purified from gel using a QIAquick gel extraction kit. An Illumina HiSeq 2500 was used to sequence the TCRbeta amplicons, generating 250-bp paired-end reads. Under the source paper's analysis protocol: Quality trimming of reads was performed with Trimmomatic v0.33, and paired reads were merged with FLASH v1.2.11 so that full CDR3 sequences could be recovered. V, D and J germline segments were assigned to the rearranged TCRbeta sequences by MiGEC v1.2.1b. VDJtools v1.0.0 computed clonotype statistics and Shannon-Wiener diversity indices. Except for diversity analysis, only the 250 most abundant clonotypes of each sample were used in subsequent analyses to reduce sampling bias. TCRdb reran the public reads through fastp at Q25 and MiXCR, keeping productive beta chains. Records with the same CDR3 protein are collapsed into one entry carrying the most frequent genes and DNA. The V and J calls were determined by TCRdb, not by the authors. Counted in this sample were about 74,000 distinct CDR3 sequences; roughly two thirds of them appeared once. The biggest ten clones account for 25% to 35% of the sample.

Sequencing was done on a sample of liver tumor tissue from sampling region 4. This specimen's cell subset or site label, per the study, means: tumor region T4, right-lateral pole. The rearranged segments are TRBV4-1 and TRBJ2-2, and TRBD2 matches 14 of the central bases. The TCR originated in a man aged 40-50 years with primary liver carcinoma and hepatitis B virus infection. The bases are TGCGCGAGCAGCCCGACTAGCGGGAGGGACACCGGGGAGCTGTTTTTT. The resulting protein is CASSPTSGRDTGELFF.